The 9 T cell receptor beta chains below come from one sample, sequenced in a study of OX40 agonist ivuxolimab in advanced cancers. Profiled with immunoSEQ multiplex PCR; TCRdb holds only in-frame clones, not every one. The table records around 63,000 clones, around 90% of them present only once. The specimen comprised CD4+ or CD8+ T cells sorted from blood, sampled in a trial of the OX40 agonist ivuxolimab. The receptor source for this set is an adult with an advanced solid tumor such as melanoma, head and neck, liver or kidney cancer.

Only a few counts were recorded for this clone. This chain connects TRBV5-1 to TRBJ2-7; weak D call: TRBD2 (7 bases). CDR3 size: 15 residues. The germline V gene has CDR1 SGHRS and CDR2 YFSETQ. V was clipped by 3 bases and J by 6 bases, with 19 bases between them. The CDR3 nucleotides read TGCGCCAGCAGCTCGTTCGGGGGGACACTTTTCGAGCAGTACTTC. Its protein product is CASSSFGGTLFEQYF.

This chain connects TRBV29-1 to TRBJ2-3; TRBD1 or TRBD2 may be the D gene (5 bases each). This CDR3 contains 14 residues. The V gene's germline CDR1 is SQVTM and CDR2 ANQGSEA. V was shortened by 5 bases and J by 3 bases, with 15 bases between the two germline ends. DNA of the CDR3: TGCAGCGTTTGGGGGAAGTCCGGGACAGATACGCAGTATTTT. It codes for CSVWGKSGTDTQYF.

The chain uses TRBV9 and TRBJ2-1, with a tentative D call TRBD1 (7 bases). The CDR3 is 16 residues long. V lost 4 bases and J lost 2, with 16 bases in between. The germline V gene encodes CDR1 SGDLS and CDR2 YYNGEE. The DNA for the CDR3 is TGTGCCAGCAGCTCAGGGGGGCGGGGCGCCTACAATGAGCAGTTCTTC. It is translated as CASSSGGRGAYNEQFF.

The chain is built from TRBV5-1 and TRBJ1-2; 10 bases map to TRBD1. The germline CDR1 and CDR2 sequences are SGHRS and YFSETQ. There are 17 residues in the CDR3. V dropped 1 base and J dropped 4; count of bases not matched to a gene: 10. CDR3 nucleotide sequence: TGCGCCAGCAGCTTGAACGCCGACAGGGGGCTTATCTATGGCTACACCTTC. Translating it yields CASSLNADRGLIYGYTF.

CDR3 sequence reads: CASRISSTGANEQYF. The CDR3, as DNA: TGCGCCAGCCGCATTTCTTCGACAGGGGCCAACGAGCAGTACTTC. The J gene is TRBJ2-7, the V gene TRBV4-1; 8 bases align to TRBD1. Germline CDR1 and CDR2: MGHRA and YSYEKL. Unmatched junction bases numbered 14, after V lost 8 bases and J lost 5 bases. The CDR3 spans 15 residues.

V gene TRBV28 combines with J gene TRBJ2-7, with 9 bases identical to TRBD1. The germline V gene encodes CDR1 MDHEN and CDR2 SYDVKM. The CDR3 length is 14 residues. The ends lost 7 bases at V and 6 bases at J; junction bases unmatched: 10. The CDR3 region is CASNRRTGVGEQYF. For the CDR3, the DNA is TGTGCCAGCAATCGGCGGACAGGGGTTGGCGAGCAGTACTTC. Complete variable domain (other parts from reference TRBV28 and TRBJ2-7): DVKVTQSSRYLVKRTGEKVFLECVQDMDHENMFWYRQDPGLGLRLIYFSYDVKMKEKGDIPEGYSVSREKKERFSLILESASTNQTSMYLCASNRRTGVGEQYFGPGTRLTVT.

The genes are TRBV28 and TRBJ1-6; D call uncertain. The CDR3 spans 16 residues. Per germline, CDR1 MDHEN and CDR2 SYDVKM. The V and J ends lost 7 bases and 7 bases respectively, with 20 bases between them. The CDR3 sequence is CASTDPPGTSNSPLHF. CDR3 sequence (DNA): TGTGCCAGCACCGACCCCCCGGGAACCTCCAATTCACCCCTCCACTTT.

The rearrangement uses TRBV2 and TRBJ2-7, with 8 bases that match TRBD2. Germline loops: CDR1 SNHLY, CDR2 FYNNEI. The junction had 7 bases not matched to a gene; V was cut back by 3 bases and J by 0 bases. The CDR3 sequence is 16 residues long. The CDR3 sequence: CASSEGTSGFSYEQYF. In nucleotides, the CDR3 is TGTGCCAGCAGTGAGGGAACTAGCGGATTCTCCTACGAGCAGTACTTC. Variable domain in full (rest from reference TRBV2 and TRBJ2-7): EPEVTQTPSHQVTQMGQEVILRCVPISNHLYFYWYRQILGQKVEFLVSFYNNEISEKSEIFDDQFSVERPDGSNFTLKIRSTKLEDSAMYFCASSEGTSGFSYEQYFGPGTRLTVT.

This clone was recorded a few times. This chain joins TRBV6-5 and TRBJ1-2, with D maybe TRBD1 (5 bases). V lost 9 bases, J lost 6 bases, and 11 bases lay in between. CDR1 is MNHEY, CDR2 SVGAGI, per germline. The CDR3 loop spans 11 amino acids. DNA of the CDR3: TGTGCCAGTCGGTGGGGCGATGGCTACACCTTC. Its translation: CASRWGDGYTF.